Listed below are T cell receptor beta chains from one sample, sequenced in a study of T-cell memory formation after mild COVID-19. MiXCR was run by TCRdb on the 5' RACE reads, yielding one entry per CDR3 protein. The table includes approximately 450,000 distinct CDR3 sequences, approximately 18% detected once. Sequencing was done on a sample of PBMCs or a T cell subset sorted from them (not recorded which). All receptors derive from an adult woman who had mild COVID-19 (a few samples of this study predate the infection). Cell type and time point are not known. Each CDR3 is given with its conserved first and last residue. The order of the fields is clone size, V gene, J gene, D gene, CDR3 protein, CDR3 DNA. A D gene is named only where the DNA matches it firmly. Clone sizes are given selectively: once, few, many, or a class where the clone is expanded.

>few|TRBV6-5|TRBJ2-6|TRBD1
CASSEGATGANVLTF
TGTGCCAGCAGTGAGGGGGCGACTGGGGCCAACGTCCTGACTTTC
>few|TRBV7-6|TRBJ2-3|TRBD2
CASSLDSASGKVSTDTQYF
TGTGCCAGCAGCTTAGATTCGGCTAGCGGCAAGGTTAGCACAGATACGCAGTATTTT
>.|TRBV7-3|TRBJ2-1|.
CASSTGTGHNEQFF
TGTGCCAGCAGTACCGGGACTGGCCACAATGAGCAGTTCTTC
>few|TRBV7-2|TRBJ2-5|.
CASSSGAGPQETQYF
TGTGCCAGCAGCTCCGGCGCCGGGCCTCAAGAGACCCAGTACTTC
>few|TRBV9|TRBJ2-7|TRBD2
CASTWTSGGYEQYF
TGTGCCAGCACCTGGACTAGCGGGGGCTACGAGCAGTACTTC
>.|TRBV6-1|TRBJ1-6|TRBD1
CASSSRDSGSPLHF
TGTGCCAGCAGTAGCCGGGACAGTGGTTCACCCCTCCACTTT
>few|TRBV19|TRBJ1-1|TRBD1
CAIHGQGNTEAFF
TGTGCCATTCATGGACAGGGTAACACTGAAGCTTTCTTT
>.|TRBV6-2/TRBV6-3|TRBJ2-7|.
CASSYRNTDVLTTYEQYF
TGTGCCAGCAGTTACCGGAATACCGACGTTCTGACAACCTACGAGCAGTACTTC
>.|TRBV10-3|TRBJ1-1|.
CAISEGGTMNTEAFF
TGTGCCATCAGTGAGGGAGGGACCATGAACACTGAAGCTTTCTTT
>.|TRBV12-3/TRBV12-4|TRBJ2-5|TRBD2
CASTHSGLVRETQYF
TGTGCCAGCACCCATTCCGGACTAGTAAGGGAGACCCAGTACTTC
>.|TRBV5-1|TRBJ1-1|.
CASSPWGDEAFF
TGCGCCAGCAGCCCCTGGGGCGATGAAGCTTTCTTT
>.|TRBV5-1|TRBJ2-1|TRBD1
CASSWPGTGNEQFF
TGCGCCAGCAGCTGGCCAGGGACAGGCAATGAGCAGTTCTTC
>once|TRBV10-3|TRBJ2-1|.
CAISESTAANEQFF
TGTGCCATCAGTGAGTCGACGGCAGCCAATGAGCAGTTCTTC
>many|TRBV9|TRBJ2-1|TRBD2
CASSVGGGRMNEQFF
TGTGCCAGCAGCGTAGGGGGCGGGAGGATGAATGAGCAGTTCTTC
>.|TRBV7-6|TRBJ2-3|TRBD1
CASSLATGGYDTQYF
TGTGCCAGCAGCTTAGCGACAGGGGGCTACGATACGCAGTATTTT
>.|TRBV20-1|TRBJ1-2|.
CSAKVPGGFYGYTF
TGCAGTGCTAAAGTCCCCGGCGGGTTCTATGGCTACACCTTC
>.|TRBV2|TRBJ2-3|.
CASSVGQGNTDTQYF
TGTGCCAGCAGTGTCGGACAAGGGAACACAGATACGCAGTATTTT
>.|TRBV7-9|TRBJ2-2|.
CASSRRQEVGELFF
TGTGCCAGCAGCCGTAGACAGGAGGTCGGGGAGCTGTTTTTT
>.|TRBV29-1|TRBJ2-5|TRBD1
CSVESRQGQETQYF
TGCAGCGTTGAATCGAGACAGGGGCAAGAGACCCAGTACTTC
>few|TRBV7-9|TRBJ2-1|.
CASSLRWEAAPEQFF
TGTGCCAGCAGCTTACGGTGGGAGGCGGCCCCTGAGCAGTTCTTC
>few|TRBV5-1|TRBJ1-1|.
CASKDLGATEAFF
TGCGCCAGTAAAGATCTGGGGGCCACTGAAGCTTTCTTT
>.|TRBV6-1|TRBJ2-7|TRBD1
CASSLRPGQGGYEQYF
TGTGCCAGCAGCTTAAGACCGGGACAGGGGGGCTACGAGCAGTACTTC
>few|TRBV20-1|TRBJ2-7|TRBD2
CSAKPPRTSGSYEQYF
TGCAGTGCTAAACCCCCAAGGACTAGCGGTTCCTACGAGCAGTACTTC
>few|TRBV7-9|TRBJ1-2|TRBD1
CASSLSPGTGSGDYGYTF
TGTGCCAGCAGCCTCAGTCCCGGGACAGGGAGCGGTGACTATGGCTACACCTTC
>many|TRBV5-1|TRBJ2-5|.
CASTTPGKETQYF
TGCGCCAGCACCACCCCAGGGAAGGAGACCCAGTACTTC
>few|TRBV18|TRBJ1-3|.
CASSPSPVGSGNTIYF
TGTGCCAGCTCACCGTCCCCCGTAGGCTCTGGAAACACCATATATTTT
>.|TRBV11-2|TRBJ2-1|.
CASSTTSGIAYNEQFF
TGTGCCAGCAGCACCACTAGTGGGATTGCCTACAATGAGCAGTTCTTC
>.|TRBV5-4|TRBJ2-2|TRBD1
CASGQGADGELFF
TGTGCCAGCGGTCAGGGGGCGGACGGGGAGCTGTTTTTT
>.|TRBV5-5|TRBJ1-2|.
CASSPGPLSDGYTF
TGTGCCAGCAGCCCCGGGCCCCTCTCTGATGGCTACACCTTC